This T cell receptor beta chain was documented in a study of early T cells in non-severe SARS-CoV-2 infection. V lost 0 bases to trimming and J lost 4 bases, with 13 bases between them. Germline values: CDR1 SGHNT, CDR2 YYREEE (reference sequence). The CDR3 runs 15 residues. This clonotype has at least ten counts. Attachment of unique molecular identifiers was made to individual cDNA molecules. TCRdb re-called the 5' RACE reads with MiXCR, one entry per CDR3 protein. The sample gives 70,000 to 75,000 distinct CDR3 sequences, 9% to 15% of which show up once; 3.9% is in the top ten. The chain employs TRBV5-4 and TRBJ1-2; maybe TRBD1 (5 bases). The TCR comes from an adult who was a healthcare worker with PCR-confirmed SARS-CoV-2 infection or an uninfected control (not recorded which). The sequenced material came from whole blood. CDR3: CASSLADSQGYGYTF. The CDR3 nucleotides read TGTGCCAGCAGCTTGGCCGACAGCCAGGGCTATGGCTACACCTTC. Together with reference TRBV5-4 and TRBJ1-2, the CDR3 gives the full variable domain: ETGVTQSPTHLIKTRGQQVTLRCSSQSGHNTVSWYQQALGQGPQFIFQYYREEENGRGNFPPRFSGLQFPNYSSELNVNALELDDSALYLCASSLADSQGYGYTFGSGTRLTVV.